A selection of T cell receptor beta chains follows, all from one sample in a study of CXCR3-negative and CXCR3-positive naive CD8 T cells. TCRdb reprocessed the 5' RACE reads; each CDR3 protein has one entry and no DNA is given. The sample yields roughly 120,000 distinct CDR3 sequences, of which the top ten take up 0.5% to 0.75%. Input material: naive CXCR3+ CD8+ T cells from blood. The receptors were sampled from a human donor in good health. Some clones in this sample may be carry-over from other donors' samples. CDR3s include the opening cysteine and the closing phenylalanine or tryptophan.

CDR3 | V | length | J
CATKLTTGRTNTEAFF | TRBV19 | 16 | TRBJ1-1
CASSQTASGISYNEQFF | TRBV3-1 | 17 | TRBJ2-1
CSARTGAFAYEQYF | TRBV29-1 | 14 | TRBJ2-7
CASSRDLSYEQYF | TRBV7-3 | 13 | TRBJ2-7
CASSLGWGSTEAFF | TRBV7-2 | 14 | TRBJ1-1
CASRRLLAGMNTGELFF | TRBV2 | 17 | TRBJ2-2
CASSLARADTQYF | TRBV11-2 | 13 | TRBJ2-3
CRAGTSGYEQYF | TRBV20-1 | 12 | TRBJ2-7
CASSERLALEQYF | TRBV2 | 13 | TRBJ2-7
CASSYIGGSYNEQFF | TRBV6-5 | 15 | TRBJ2-1
CASSLVEGYEAFF | TRBV7-9 | 13 | TRBJ1-1
CASSFPPNNEQFF | TRBV5-1 | 13 | TRBJ2-1
CASSTTGLGYGYTF | TRBV28 | 14 | TRBJ1-2
CASSQSREQYF | TRBV11-2 | 11 | TRBJ2-7
CASSEAGIYEQCF | TRBV7-3 | 13 | TRBJ2-7
CASSLAPPASGATGELFF | TRBV7-2 | 18 | TRBJ2-2
CASSRTSGGDDTGELFF | TRBV11-2 | 17 | TRBJ2-2
CASTLTGSDTQYF | TRBV28 | 13 | TRBJ2-3